What follows are 25 T cell receptor beta chains derived from one specimen sequenced in a study of metastatic and nonmetastatic thyroid tumors (dated by TCRdb to 2020 to 2022). No patient had received any treatment before thyroid surgery. Library creation used PCR. TCRdb names Illumina HiSeq 4000 as the instrument used. TCRdb cleaned the public reads at Q25 with fastp, built clones with MiXCR and kept in-frame beta chains. The sample table contains over 15,000 clones; only one count was recorded for 20% to 30% of them. The ten largest clones add up to around 13% of the sample. Sequencing used tumor tissue. The receptors were gathered from a male donor with papillary thyroid cancer or a benign thyroid nodule (not recorded which). Some clones in this sample may be carry-over from other donors' samples.

In regard to this clone: This sequence may be a read error, since a much larger clone differs from it by one base. The sample contains more than one DNA sequence encoding this CDR3. The chain is built from TRBV7-6 and TRBJ1-1, with D possibly being TRBD1 (5 bases). Germline V lookup: CDR1 SGHVS, CDR2 FNYEAQ. This CDR3 has 14 residues. CDR3 DNA: TGCGCCAGCAGCTCCGCCGGGGGTAGGACTGAAGCTTTCTTT. Translated, it gives CASSSAGGRTEAFF.

This clone was counted a single time. One end of the junction fails to match germline, which may point to a read error. The CDR3: CTALLAGAPTPYEQYF. Written as DNA, the CDR3 is TGCACTGCTCTACTAGCGGGAGCCCCCACCCCTTACGAGCAGTACTTC. This chain uses TRBV20-1 with TRBJ2-7, with 11 bases matching TRBD2. This CDR3 spans 16 amino acids. Germline V gene lookup returns CDR1 DFQATT and CDR2 SNEGSKA (reference sequence).

As for this clone: Just one base apart from a much larger clone, this may be a read error. The chain is built from TRBV7-3 and TRBJ2-3; possible D gene TRBD1, 6 bases. Deletions cut 4 bases from V and 2 bases from J, with 13 bases between. CDR1 is SGHTA, CDR2 FQGTGA, per germline. The CDR3 length is 15 residues. The DNA for the CDR3 is TGTGCCAGCAGCTCCCAGGGGATGTCCACAGATACGCAGTATTTT. Amino acid sequence: CASSSQGMSTDTQYF.

This clone was picked up a small number of times. CDR3 coding DNA: TGTGCCACCAGTGACCCGACAGACACCGGGGAGCTGTTTTTT. Its protein is CATSDPTDTGELFF. This chain connects TRBV24-1 to TRBJ2-2, with TRBD1 as a possible D gene (5 bases). The V and J ends lost 4 bases and 3 bases respectively, with 8 bases between them. Germline V gene lookup returns CDR1 KGHDR and CDR2 SFDVKD. The CDR3 totals 14 residues.

This clone showed up just a few times. The V call is TRBV7-9, the J call TRBJ2-7, with D tentatively TRBD1 or TRBD2 (5 bases each). CDR1 SEHNR and CDR2 FQNEAQ come from the germline V gene (reference sequence). This CDR3 has 12 amino acids. The germline V and J ends were trimmed by 5 bases and 2 bases, with 7 bases remaining between them. The CDR3 DNA is TGTGCCAGCAGCGTGGGACCCTACGAGCAGTACTTC. The encoded protein is CASSVGPYEQYF. Combining the CDR3 with reference TRBV7-9 and TRBJ2-7 gives the whole variable domain DTGVSQNPRHKITKRGQNVTFRCDPISEHNRLYWYRQTLGQGPEFLTYFQNEAQLEKSRLLSDRFSAERPKGSFSTLEIQRTEQGDSAMYLCASSVGPYEQYFGPGTRLTVT.

V and J are TRBV7-9 and TRBJ2-1; no definite D call. Trimming shortened V by 2 bases and J by 8 bases, and 13 bases separated the two germline ends. This CDR3 region has 14 residues. Per the germline V gene, CDR1 is SEHNR and CDR2 is FQNEAQ (reference sequence). DNA for the CDR3: TGTGCCAGCAGCTTAACGGCTTCGTGGGATGAGCAGTTCTTC. Encoded protein: CASSLTASWDEQFF.

The chain carries TRBV30 and TRBJ2-7; D remains unclear. Deletions cut 0 bases from V and 7 bases from J, with 10 bases between. Per germline, CDR1 GTSNPN and CDR2 SVGIG (reference sequence). This CDR3 is built from 12 residues. CDR3 in amino acids: CAWSVKVGEQYF. The CDR3 DNA sequence: TGTGCCTGGAGTGTAAAAGTTGGGGAGCAGTACTTC.

This clone was seen more than once but under ten times. The gene calls are TRBV6-1 and TRBJ2-3; 9 nucleotides match TRBD2. Trimming removed 11 bases from V and 7 bases from J; junction bases left unmatched: 13. The CDR3 covers 14 residues. Germline loops: CDR1 MNHNS, CDR2 SASEGT. The CDR3 protein is CAAGAAGGAYTQYF. The CDR3 nucleotides are TGTGCCGCGGGTGCAGCGGGAGGTGCATATACGCAGTATTTT.

This clone is large (0.1 to 1%). The chain combines TRBV12-3 or TRBV12-4 with TRBJ1-2; D remains unclear. V was trimmed by 5 bases and J by 9 bases, leaving 19 bases between them. The CDR3 runs 14 residues. The CDR3 reads CASSLNIDATRYTF. The CDR3 DNA reads as TGTGCCAGCAGTCTAAATATTGACGCCACCCGCTACACCTTC.

By its share, this clone is medium-sized. Other DNA sequences from this sample encode an identical CDR3 as well. The chain couples TRBV10-3 to TRBJ2-2, with 12 bases that match TRBD2. This CDR3 is 17 amino acids long. Per the germline V gene, CDR1 is ENHRY and CDR2 is SYGVKD. Trimming cost V 10 bases and J 4 bases; bases outside gene matches: 13. The CDR3 nucleotides read TGTGCCACCTCGGGTCTAGCGGGAGGGCAAATCACCGGGGAGCTGTTTTTT. Amino acid sequence: CATSGLAGGQITGELFF.

This clone was counted many times. The chain links TRBV12-5 to TRBJ2-7; possibly TRBD2 for D (5 bases). V dropped 6 bases and J dropped 2 bases, with 17 bases sitting between them. This CDR3 has 15 residues. Germline CDR1 reads LGHNT; CDR2 reads FRNRAP. CDR3 sequence (DNA): TGTGCTAGTGGGGCAAACTCGAACGGGGCCTACGAGCAGTACTTC. Its translation is CASGANSNGAYEQYF.

The chain links TRBV2 to TRBJ2-5, with 7 bases matching TRBD2. The J segment lost 1 base and the V segment lost 4 bases, leaving 3 bases of the junction unmatched. Germline V gives CDR1 SNHLY, CDR2 FYNNEI. CDR3 length: 14 residues. The CDR3 spells CASSGLAAQETQYF. The CDR3 DNA follows: TGTGCCAGCAGTGGCCTAGCGGCCCAAGAGACCCAGTACTTC.

The chain joins TRBV4-1 to TRBJ2-7; tentative D call: TRBD1 (5 bases). CDR3 length: 14 residues. V was cut by 1 base and J by 7 bases, with 14 bases left in between. Germline CDR1 and CDR2: MGHRA and YSYEKL. CDR3 loop: CASSQGQGLGEQYF. In DNA, the CDR3 is TGCGCCAGCAGCCAAGGGCAGGGCCTGGGGGAGCAGTACTTC.

This clone appeared many times. This rearrangement joins TRBV7-2 to TRBJ2-7; the D call may be TRBD1 or TRBD2 (5 bases each). CDR3 length equals 13 residues. Germline CDR1 reads SGHTA; CDR2 reads FQGNSA. The V end was cut by 3 bases, the J end by 5 bases, with 11 bases between. CDR3 in DNA: TGTGCCAGCAGCTTGGGGGTTTTAAACGAGCAGTACTTC. The encoded protein is CASSLGVLNEQYF.

This clone was counted ten times or more. V and J are TRBV14 and TRBJ2-3; D is unclear. Germline V gene lookup returns CDR1 SGHDN and CDR2 FVKESK. CDR3 size: 16 residues. Trimming removed 1 base at V and 0 bases at J, with 11 bases between. In nucleotides, the CDR3 is TGTGCCAGCAGCCAAGTAGCAACGGCTAGCACAGATACGCAGTATTTT. This gives the protein CASSQVATASTDTQYF.

This clone was seen ten or more times. The J gene is TRBJ1-2, the V gene TRBV5-5, with 9 nucleotides matching TRBD1. The CDR3 runs 14 residues. Germline loops: CDR1 SGHKS, CDR2 YYEKEE (reference sequence). V was pared by 1 base and J by 8 bases, with 6 bases of the junction left unmatched. CDR3 amino acids: CASSLTTGGRGYTF. CDR3 coding DNA: TGTGCCAGCAGCTTGACCACAGGGGGCAGAGGCTACACCTTC.

This clone was seen many times. Since a much larger clone is just one base distant, this may be a read error. This chain uses TRBV10-2 with TRBJ2-3; D might be TRBD2 (6 bases). The CDR3 totals 14 residues. V lost 8 bases and J lost 2, with 14 bases in between. Germline V gives CDR1 WSHSY, CDR2 SAAADI. DNA of the CDR3: TGCGCCAGCGGGACTGGCGGGATCACAGATACGCAGTATTTT. Translating gives CASGTGGITDTQYF.

By sample share, this clone is medium-sized. This chain connects TRBV5-6 to TRBJ2-2, with D possibly TRBD2 on 5 matching bases. The CDR3 sequence is 13 residues long. Germline V gives CDR1 SGHDT, CDR2 YYEEEE. V lost 6 bases to trimming and J lost 6 bases, with 12 bases between them. CDR3 in amino acids: CASTTKGAGELFF. CDR3 nucleotides: TGTGCCAGCACCACAAAGGGAGCCGGGGAGCTGTTTTTT.

This clone has at least ten counts. One junction end disagrees with the germline gene, perhaps due to a read error. The same CDR3 is also encoded by other DNA sequences in this sample. The V and J genes are TRBV7-7 and TRBJ2-5; D not resolved. The CDR3 runs to 13 residues. Germline V gene data show CDR1 as SSHAT and CDR2 as FNYEAQ (reference sequence). For the CDR3, the DNA is TGTGCTAGCAGCACGGACCTTGGTCGGGCCCAGTACTTC. Translation gives CASSTDLGRAQYF.

This clone has at least ten counts. V and J are TRBV30 and TRBJ2-7; TRBD1 matches at 9 bases. Germline V lookup: CDR1 GTSNPN, CDR2 SVGIG (reference sequence). The CDR3 runs 14 residues. The V and J ends lost 4 bases and 0 bases, in that order; junction bases with no gene match: 4. The CDR3 coding sequence is TGTGCCTGGACTAGGACAGGGGCCTCCTACGAGCAGTACTTC. It translates to CAWTRTGASYEQYF. The full variable domain, with the rest looked up from reference TRBV30 and TRBJ2-7, is SQTIHQWPATLVQPVGSPLSLECTVEGTSNPNLYWYRQAAGRGLQLLFYSVGIGQISSEVPQNLSASRPQDRQFILSSKKLLLSDSGFYLCAWTRTGASYEQYFGPGTRLTVT.

The chain uses TRBV6-1 and TRBJ2-7; maybe TRBD1 (5 bases). V was trimmed by 2 bases and J by 3 bases, leaving 11 bases between them. The germline V gene encodes CDR1 MNHNS and CDR2 SASEGT. The CDR3 covers 14 residues. The CDR3 here is CASSELQGSYEQYF. DNA of the CDR3: TGTGCCAGCAGTGAATTGCAGGGTAGCTACGAGCAGTACTTC.

The rearrangement uses TRBV20-1 and TRBJ2-7, with TRBD2 matching 9 bases. The germline CDR1 and CDR2 sequences are DFQATT and SNEGSKA (reference sequence). Trimming at V came to 6 bases and at J to 1 base, leaving 4 bases not matched to a gene. CDR3 size: 13 residues. This CDR3 reads CSAVAGESYEQYV. CDR3 nucleotides: TGCAGTGCCGTAGCGGGAGAGTCCTACGAGCAGTACGTC.

A note on this clone: Without the conserved terminal phenylalanine or tryptophan, this CDR3 likely stems from a read error. This rearrangement joins TRBV20-1 to TRBJ1-2; possible D gene TRBD1, 5 bases. Trimming shortened V by 5 bases and J by 4 bases, and 14 bases separated the two germline ends. Germline CDR1 is DFQATT and CDR2 is SNEGSKA (reference sequence). This CDR3 contains 13 residues. CDR3 sequence reads: CSARRGVCYGYTL. The CDR3 DNA follows: TGCAGTGCTCGCCGAGGGGTCTGCTATGGCTACACCCTC.

On this clone itself: The junction departs from germline at one end; a sequencing error may be responsible. The J gene is TRBJ2-3, the V gene TRBV7-7, with D perhaps TRBD1 (6 bases). Germline V gene data show CDR1 as SSHAT and CDR2 as FNYEAQ (reference sequence). This CDR3 region has 13 residues. The CDR3 nucleotides read TGTGCTAGCAGCCCTCAGGGGACGGATATGCAGTATTTT. Its translation: CASSPQGTDMQYF.

This clone was observed once. The CDR3 DNA reads TGTGCCTGGAGTAATACGGATCTCTCCGAGCAGTACTTC. It is translated as CAWSNTDLSEQYF. V usage is TRBV30 and J usage is TRBJ2-7, with D unresolved. V lost 2 bases and J 6 bases, leaving 14 bases between the germline ends. Germline V lookup: CDR1 GTSNPN, CDR2 SVGIG (reference sequence). The CDR3 sequence is 13 residues long.